This T cell receptor (beta chain) was documented in a study of shared clonotypes between healthy human individuals. Turning to the study itself: The people who gave samples were two women and three men aged 18 to 49.

Findings of the study overall: The rarefaction results pointed to incomplete sorted-subset sequencing despite large depth.

Libraries were prepared by immunoSEQ multiplex PCR; TCRdb keeps only in-frame clonotypes and omits some of them. The table records some 2,500,000 clones, roughly 92% of them present only once. Notes on this clone: Its antigen is not identified.

The CDR3 consists of 16 residues. Trimming took off 6 bases at V and 1 base at J, with 15 bases between the two ends. Germline CDR1 reads SNHLY; CDR2 reads FYNNEI. V is TRBV2 and J is TRBJ2-2, with TRBD1 as a possible D gene (5 bases). Sequenced: naive CD4+ T cells from PBMCs. Stated subset: CD45RA+ positively selected. This receptor was identified in a man in his late teens or twenties in good health. Some clones in this sample may be carry-over from other donors' samples. The CDR3 DNA reads TGTGCCAGCAGCCCGAGACAGCCCCTGAACACCGGGGAGCTGTTTTTT. It codes for CASSPRQPLNTGELFF.